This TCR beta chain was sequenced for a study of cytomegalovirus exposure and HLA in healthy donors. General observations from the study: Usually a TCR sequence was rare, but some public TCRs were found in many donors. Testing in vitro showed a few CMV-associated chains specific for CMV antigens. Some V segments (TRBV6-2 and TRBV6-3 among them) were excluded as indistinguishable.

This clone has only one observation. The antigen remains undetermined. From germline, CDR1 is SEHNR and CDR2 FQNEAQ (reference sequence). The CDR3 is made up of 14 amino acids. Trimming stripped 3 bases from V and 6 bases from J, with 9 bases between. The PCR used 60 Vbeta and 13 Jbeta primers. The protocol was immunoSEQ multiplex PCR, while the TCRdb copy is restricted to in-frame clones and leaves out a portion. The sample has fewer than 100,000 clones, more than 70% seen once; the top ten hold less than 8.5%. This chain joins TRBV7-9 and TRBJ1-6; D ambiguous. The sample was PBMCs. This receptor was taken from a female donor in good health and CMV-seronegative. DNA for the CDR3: TGTGCCAGCAGCTTTGACTTGGGTAATTCACCCCTCCACTTT. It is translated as CASSFDLGNSPLHF.